The clone carrying this TCR beta chain was recorded a few times. The antigen is unknown. A read error may be the cause here, since a much bigger clone is one base away. The time point here: persistent/refractory GD, antithyroid drugs over 5 years with positive TRAb. PBMCs were the source of the RNA used for TCR sequencing. iRepertoire HTBI primers and Arm-PCR of CDR3 regions built TCR beta libraries. TCRdb reanalysed the multiplex PCR reads using MiXCR and keeps one entry per CDR3 protein. Of about 430,000 distinct CDR3 sequences in the sample, over 20% were seen once. This specimen belongs to a study of regulatory T cells in long-lasting Graves disease. Study as a whole: Over 5 years on antithyroid drugs plus positive TSH receptor antibodies marked Graves' disease as persistent. Study conclusions and caveats: Whereas new patients shared 950 to 1,000 public clonotypes, persistent patients shared more, at a few thousand.

Trimming stripped 5 bases from V and 2 bases from J, with 10 bases between. The CDR3 sequence is 13 residues long. Germline lookup yields CDR1 SGHTA and CDR2 FQGNSA. This chain joins TRBV7-2 and TRBJ2-7; D may correspond to TRBD1 or TRBD2 (5 bases each). The clonotype comes from a female donor with Graves disease. The sample was peripheral blood mononuclear cells (PBMCs), taken when the disease was refractory, from a patient treated with antithyroid drugs. CDR3 coding DNA: TGTGCCAGCAGCCGGGACCTTACCTACGAGCAGTACTTC. Its translation is CASSRDLTYEQYF.